The 28 T cell receptor beta chains in this list originate from one sample, sequenced in a study of T cells in Graves' hyperthyroidism and ophthalmopathy. Using RNA transcripts as the source, TCR beta CDR3 regions were amplified. HTBI primers were used for first-round RT-PCR of the TCR CDR3. TCRdb analysed the multiplex PCR reads with MiXCR anew, one entry per CDR3 protein. The sample includes roughly 740,000 distinct CDR3 sequences, around 17% of them seen just once. The specimen sequenced was blood. The source of these receptors is a man between 18 and 29 years old with Graves' hyperthyroidism.

This clonotype has more than one count but fewer than ten. The chain joins TRBV7-8 to TRBJ2-1, with a weak D call TRBD2 (5 bases). This CDR3 region has 14 residues. V was clipped by 1 base and J by 8 bases, with 12 bases between them. Looked up from germline, CDR1 is SGHVS and CDR2 is FQNEAQ. CDR3 region: CASSLVAASYEQFF. CDR3 DNA sequence: TGTGCCAGCAGCTTAGTAGCCGCTAGCTATGAGCAGTTCTTC.

This clonotype was counted between two and nine times. The chain is built from TRBV29-1 and TRBJ2-7; 9 positions match TRBD2. The CDR3 has 14 residues. From germline, CDR1 is SQVTM and CDR2 ANQGSEA. The V gene end was trimmed by 1 base and the J gene end by 6 bases; junction bases not matched to a gene: 7. CDR3 coding DNA: TGCAGCGTTGAAGGGGGACTAGCCGACCGCGAGCAGTACTTC. Amino acid sequence: CSVEGGLADREQYF.

The chain uses TRBV10-3 and TRBJ2-7; 7 bases are shared with TRBD1. CDR3 length: 16 residues. Germline V gene lookup returns CDR1 ENHRY and CDR2 SYGVKD. V shed 2 bases, J shed 0 bases, and the junction held 7 bases outside the gene matches. The CDR3 region has the DNA TGTGCCATCAGTGAGCCGGGGACAGTGAGCTCCTACGAGCAGTACTTC. Amino acid sequence: CAISEPGTVSSYEQYF.

This clonotype was seen at least ten times. This rearrangement joins TRBV20-1 to TRBJ2-7; D remains unclear. CDR1 is DFQATT and CDR2 is SNEGSKA in the germline V gene (reference sequence). There are 13 residues in the CDR3. The V gene lost 5 bases and the J gene lost 1 base, with 12 bases spanning the gap. Here the CDR3 DNA reads TGCAGTGCTGTGGATGGTCTTTCCTACGAGCAGTACTTC. It codes for CSAVDGLSYEQYF.

Written as DNA, the CDR3 is TGTGCCAGCAGTTACTCGCCTAGCTCCGAGCAGTTCTTC. Protein product: CASSYSPSSEQFF. The rearrangement joins TRBV6-2 or TRBV6-3 to TRBJ2-1, with D possibly TRBD2 on 5 matching bases. The CDR3 spans 13 residues. Deletions cut 0 bases from V and 10 bases from J, with 10 bases between. Germline assignment: CDR1 MNHEY and CDR2 SVGEGT.

There are a few counts of this clonotype. The J gene is TRBJ2-7, the V gene TRBV11-3, with 8 bases that match TRBD2. The germline V gene encodes CDR1 SGHNT and CDR2 YENEEA. J gave up 7 bases and V 1 base, and 6 bases lay outside the gene matches. The CDR3 spans 14 residues. The CDR3 is CASSLVAGGREQYF. CDR3 nucleotides: TGTGCCAGCAGCTTAGTTGCGGGAGGACGAGAGCAGTACTTC.

The V and J genes are TRBV7-8 and TRBJ2-7; either TRBD1 or TRBD2 may supply D (5 bases each). From germline, CDR1 is SGHVS and CDR2 FQNEAQ. The length of the CDR3 is 16 residues. V lost 2 bases and J lost 3, with 17 bases in between. The CDR3: CASSLRGPGSGYEQYF. As DNA, the CDR3 is TGTGCCAGCAGCTTAAGGGGACCTGGTTCAGGCTACGAGCAGTACTTC.

There are many counts of this clonotype. This chain uses TRBV28 with TRBJ2-1, with TRBD2 matching 8 bases. Germline V lookup: CDR1 MDHEN, CDR2 SYDVKM. The CDR3 sequence is 14 residues long. With 10 bases clipped from V and 7 bases from J, the junction kept 12 bases outside the gene matches. CDR3 residues: CATNRAGAENEQFF. As DNA, the CDR3 is TGTGCCACCAACAGAGCGGGAGCGGAAAATGAGCAGTTCTTC.

This clonotype was counted between two and nine times. The CDR3 DNA reads as TGTGCCAGCACGGGTCACCAAAGGGGGATATACGAGCAGTACTTC. This translates into CASTGHQRGIYEQYF. The J gene is TRBJ2-7, the V gene TRBV6-1; a possible D gene is TRBD1 (6 bases). This CDR3 contains 15 residues. Between the trimmed V and J ends, which lost 7 bases and 4 bases, there was a span of 20 bases. CDR1 is MNHNS, CDR2 SASEGT, per germline.

The table lists this clonotype with many counts. The chain links TRBV12-3 or TRBV12-4 to TRBJ2-1, with D possibly matching TRBD2 (6 bases). V was shortened by 0 bases and J by 5 bases, with 8 bases between the two germline ends. This CDR3 is built from 14 residues. Here the CDR3 reads CASSLAGGDNEQFF. As DNA, the CDR3 is TGTGCCAGCAGTTTAGCGGGAGGTGACAATGAGCAGTTCTTC.

This clonotype was counted only a few times. The genes are TRBV10-2 and TRBJ2-2, with 8 bases lining up with TRBD2. The V and J ends lost 6 bases and 4 bases, in that order; junction bases with no gene match: 4. The CDR3 is 14 amino acids. Germline CDR1 reads WSHSY; CDR2 reads SAAADI. CDR3 bases: TGCGCCAGCAGGACTAGCGAGAGCACCGGGGAGCTGTTTTTT. This translates into CASRTSESTGELFF.

The sample holds a few counts of this clonotype. This chain joins TRBV29-1 and TRBJ1-5, with a weak D call TRBD1 (5 bases). The germline gives CDR1 SQVTM, CDR2 ANQGSEA. The CDR3 has 13 amino acids. The V gene lost 5 bases and the J gene lost 5 bases, with 13 bases spanning the gap. The CDR3 coding sequence is TGCAGCGTTCAGGGTGATATTCATCAGCCCCAGCATTTT. Its protein product is CSVQGDIHQPQHF.

This clonotype was picked up many times. CDR3 protein: CASSLSGQQETQYF. The CDR3 bases are TGTGCCAGCAGTCTATCAGGGCAACAAGAGACCCAGTACTTC. This chain uses TRBV12-3 or TRBV12-4 with TRBJ2-5, with D possibly TRBD1 on 5 matching bases. The CDR3 sequence is 14 residues long. V was shortened by 5 bases and J by 2 bases, with 12 bases between the two germline ends.

There are a few counts of this clonotype. V usage is TRBV11-2 and J usage is TRBJ2-3; the match to TRBD2 covers 9 bases. The V and J ends lost 7 bases and 6 bases, in that order; junction bases with no gene match: 8. CDR3 length equals 14 residues. The germline CDR1 and CDR2 sequences are SGHAT and FQNNGV. The CDR3 coding sequence is TGTGCCAGCACCATCGGGACTAGCAGCGATACGCAGTATTTT. Its protein is CASTIGTSSDTQYF.

This clonotype has at least ten counts. This chain joins TRBV2 and TRBJ2-4; D uncertain. Trimming removed 2 bases at V and 6 bases at J, with 11 bases between. Germline V gene data show CDR1 as SNHLY and CDR2 as FYNNEI. The CDR3 loop spans 14 amino acids. CDR3 DNA: TGTGCCAGCAGTGAACCCCGACCATTAAACATTCAGTACTTC. Its protein product is CASSEPRPLNIQYF.

This clonotype was found a few times. The rearrangement joins TRBV20-1 to TRBJ1-2; 7 bases align to TRBD1. V dropped 6 bases and J dropped 8; count of bases not matched to a gene: 9. CDR3 length: 12 amino acids. The V gene's germline CDR1 is DFQATT and CDR2 SNEGSKA (reference sequence). The CDR3 sequence: CSARTGTYGYTF. The CDR3 bases are TGCAGTGCAAGGACAGGCACTTACGGCTACACCTTC.

This clonotype was seen ten or more times. This chain connects TRBV7-8 to TRBJ1-5; 9 nucleotides match TRBD1. CDR1 and CDR2 from the germline V gene are SGHVS and FQNEAQ. The CDR3 extends over 14 amino acids. The V and J ends lost 5 bases and 7 bases, in that order; junction bases with no gene match: 6. The CDR3 is CASSAGQGWQPQHF. CDR3 coding DNA: TGTGCCAGCAGCGCCGGACAGGGGTGGCAGCCCCAGCATTTT.

This chain uses TRBV3-1 with TRBJ2-7, with D possibly TRBD2 on 6 matching bases. The V gene lost 3 bases and the J gene lost 0 bases, with 9 bases spanning the gap. The CDR3 has 14 residues. Germline V gives CDR1 LGHDT, CDR2 YNNKEL (reference sequence). The DNA for the CDR3 is TGTGCCAGCAGCCAGAGCGGGCTCTCCTACGAGCAGTACTTC. Translated: CASSQSGLSYEQYF.

This clonotype was seen at least ten times. The rearrangement uses TRBV2 and TRBJ1-5; D is possibly TRBD1 (5 bases). CDR3 length equals 14 residues. Germline lookup yields CDR1 SNHLY and CDR2 FYNNEI. V lost 6 bases and J lost 5, with 14 bases in between. The CDR3 nucleotides are TGTGCCAGCAGCAGGCAGGGAATAGATCAGCCCCAGCATTTT. Protein product: CASSRQGIDQPQHF.

This clonotype was detected a few times. The chain joins TRBV28 to TRBJ2-1, with TRBD2 matching over 12 bases. Germline-derived CDR1 and CDR2 are MDHEN and SYDVKM. CDR3 size: 19 residues. V lost 4 bases to trimming and J lost 0 bases; unmatched junction nucleotides: 10. In DNA form, the CDR3 reads TGTGCCAGCAGTTCGACTAGCGGGAGCCCGTCGAGCTCCTACAATGAGCAGTTCTTC. Translation: CASSSTSGSPSSSYNEQFF.

This clonotype was seen many times. This rearrangement joins TRBV29-1 to TRBJ2-1, with 7 bases identical to TRBD2. CDR1 is SQVTM and CDR2 is ANQGSEA in the germline V gene. Unmatched junction bases numbered 6, after V lost 4 bases and J lost 0 bases. The CDR3 covers 15 residues. The CDR3 region has the DNA TGCAGCGTTGCCCCGAGGGAGGGCTCCTACAATGAGCAGTTCTTC. It specifies CSVAPREGSYNEQFF.

This clonotype was detected a few times. The chain recombines TRBV4-2 with TRBJ2-1; D gene uncertain. This CDR3 comprises 15 residues. Germline CDR1 and CDR2: LGHNA and YNFKEQ. With 0 bases removed from V and 4 bases from J, the gap between germline ends came to 10 bases. CDR3 sequence (DNA): TGTGCCAGCAGCCAAGATTTACGGAATTACAATGAGCAGTTCTTC. Its protein product is CASSQDLRNYNEQFF.

This chain links TRBV4-1 with TRBJ1-5, with D possibly matching TRBD1 (5 bases). The CDR3 sequence is 17 residues long. Trimming took 3 bases from V and 6 from J, leaving 21 bases between them. Germline lookup yields CDR1 MGHRA and CDR2 YSYEKL. CDR3 protein: CASSQSGLTEGRQPQHF. Written as DNA, the CDR3 is TGCGCCAGCAGCCAGTCAGGCCTTACGGAGGGGCGTCAGCCCCAGCATTTT.

This clonotype was seen at least ten times. The chain is built from TRBV20-1 and TRBJ2-1; D possibly matches TRBD1 or TRBD2 (6 bases each). With 6 bases removed from V and 8 bases from J, the gap between germline ends came to 17 bases. This CDR3 is built from 13 residues. Germline CDR1 and CDR2: DFQATT and SNEGSKA (reference sequence). This chain's CDR3 is CSARGSGLYEQFF. DNA for the CDR3: TGCAGTGCCAGGGGTTCGGGACTCTATGAGCAGTTCTTC.

The table lists this clonotype with a count of one. It may be a read error: a sequence one base away is much more abundant. This CDR3 is CASSLGSAYNEQYF. In nucleotides, the CDR3 is TGTGCCAGCAGCTTAGGGTCAGCCTACAATGAGCAGTACTTC. The gene calls are TRBV7-2 and TRBJ2-1; D is unclear. The J call may be mistaken, given a closer DNA end match to TRBJ2-7. CDR3 length: 14 amino acids. The V gene's germline CDR1 is SGHTA and CDR2 FQGNSA.

A few counts support this clonotype. V gene TRBV28 combines with J gene TRBJ1-2; D is unresolved. Germline V gene data show CDR1 as MDHEN and CDR2 as SYDVKM. This CDR3 has 12 residues. Trimming stripped 3 bases from V and 8 bases from J, with 10 bases between. DNA of the CDR3: TGTGCCAGCAGTTTGGGAGTAGCGGGCTACACCTTC. The encoded protein is CASSLGVAGYTF.

Many counts were recorded for this clonotype. CDR3 amino acids: CASSFGQIYGYTF. The CDR3 region has the DNA TGTGCCAGCAGTTTTGGGCAGATCTATGGCTACACCTTC. This chain links TRBV28 with TRBJ1-2; D remains ambiguous. Between the trimmed V and J ends, which lost 3 bases and 4 bases, there was a span of 9 bases. The germline V gene encodes CDR1 MDHEN and CDR2 SYDVKM. This CDR3 comprises 13 residues.

This clonotype was seen ten or more times. This chain links TRBV5-4 with TRBJ2-7, with 14 positions matching TRBD2. Germline loops: CDR1 SGHNT, CDR2 YYREEE (reference sequence). J was trimmed by 0 bases and V by 0 bases; bases with no gene match: 5. There are 18 residues in the CDR3. Here the CDR3 reads CASSLGLAGGGTSYEQYF. As DNA, the CDR3 is TGTGCCAGCAGCTTGGGACTAGCGGGAGGGGGGACCTCCTACGAGCAGTACTTC.